Listed below are T cell receptor beta chains from one sample, sequenced in a study of T cell changes during pregnancy in multiple sclerosis. Sequencing used immunoSEQ multiplex PCR; TCRdb keeps in-frame clones, though not all of them. The sample yields under 30,000 clones, approximately 86% seen once. The sample was CD4+ T cells from peripheral blood mononuclear cells, taken in the first trimester of pregnancy. These receptors were taken from a female donor in good health, enrolled as a control in a pregnancy study. CDR3s include the opening cysteine and the closing phenylalanine or tryptophan. Each record gives: CDR3 length, V gene, J gene, D gene, clone size, CDR3 DNA, CDR3 protein. The D gene is left open where the match is weak. Size is omitted from some rows. Given values are once, few, many or a class for expanded clones.

cdr3_length: 11
v_call: TRBV30
j_call: TRBJ1-2
d_call: -
clone_size: -
cdr3_nt: TGTGCCTGGAGTGTACACCTTGGCTACACCTTC
cdr3_aa: CAWSVHLGYTF

cdr3_length: 14
v_call: TRBV2
j_call: TRBJ1-2
d_call: -
clone_size: -
cdr3_nt: TGTGCCAGCAGCCAACAGGGCAATGACTATGGCTACACCTTC
cdr3_aa: CASSQQGNDYGYTF

cdr3_length: 15
v_call: TRBV6-5
j_call: TRBJ1-2
d_call: TRBD1
clone_size: -
cdr3_nt: TGTGCCAGCAGTTACTCGACAGGGGGCTCCTATGGCTACACCTTC
cdr3_aa: CASSYSTGGSYGYTF

cdr3_length: 16
v_call: TRBV5-1
j_call: TRBJ2-5
d_call: TRBD2
clone_size: -
cdr3_nt: TGCGCCAGCAGCTTGGCTGCTAGCGGGAGTGGAGAGACCCAGTACTTC
cdr3_aa: CASSLAASGSGETQYF

cdr3_length: 16
v_call: TRBV5-1
j_call: TRBJ2-6
d_call: TRBD1
clone_size: -
cdr3_nt: TGCGCCAGCAGCTGGACAGGGCTTTCTGGGGCCAACGTCCTGACTTTC
cdr3_aa: CASSWTGLSGANVLTF

cdr3_length: 13
v_call: TRBV7-9
j_call: TRBJ2-7
d_call: TRBD1
clone_size: -
cdr3_nt: TGTGCCAGCAGCCCGGACAGGTTCCATGAGCAGTACTTC
cdr3_aa: CASSPDRFHEQYF

cdr3_length: 16
v_call: TRBV9
j_call: TRBJ2-3
d_call: TRBD2
clone_size: -
cdr3_nt: TGTGCCAGCAGCGTAACAGCGGGGGGGTCGACAGATACGCAGTATTTT
cdr3_aa: CASSVTAGGSTDTQYF

cdr3_length: 15
v_call: TRBV7-3
j_call: TRBJ1-1
d_call: -
clone_size: -
cdr3_nt: TGTGCCAGCAGCTCCTCTCAGACAATGAACACTGAAGCTTTCTTT
cdr3_aa: CASSSSQTMNTEAFF

cdr3_length: 19
v_call: TRBV4-2
j_call: TRBJ2-2
d_call: TRBD1
clone_size: -
cdr3_nt: TGTGCCAGCAGCCAGGGTCCCGGGACAGGGGCGATGAACACCGGGGAGCTGTTTTTT
cdr3_aa: CASSQGPGTGAMNTGELFF

cdr3_length: 16
v_call: TRBV11-2
j_call: TRBJ2-1
d_call: -
clone_size: -
cdr3_nt: TGTGCCAGCAGCCTAACCCCCCTCGGTGGCTACAATGAGCAGTTCTTC
cdr3_aa: CASSLTPLGGYNEQFF

cdr3_length: 14
v_call: TRBV29-1
j_call: TRBJ1-1
d_call: -
clone_size: -
cdr3_nt: TGCAGCGTTGAAAATTGGGCCCTGAACACTGAAGCTTTCTTT
cdr3_aa: CSVENWALNTEAFF

cdr3_length: 14
v_call: TRBV2
j_call: TRBJ2-7
d_call: -
clone_size: medium-sized
cdr3_nt: TGTGCCAGCAGTGATGACAGGCAGAAACGCGAGCAGTACTTC
cdr3_aa: CASSDDRQKREQYF

cdr3_length: 15
v_call: TRBV11-3
j_call: TRBJ2-1
d_call: TRBD1
clone_size: -
cdr3_nt: TGTGCCAGCAGCTTACGGGAACAGGGGTTGAATGAGCAGTTCTTC
cdr3_aa: CASSLREQGLNEQFF

cdr3_length: 14
v_call: TRBV7-6
j_call: TRBJ2-6
d_call: TRBD1
clone_size: -
cdr3_nt: TGTGCCAGCACAGGGGGCGCCGGGGCCAACGTCCTGACTTTC
cdr3_aa: CASTGGAGANVLTF

cdr3_length: 19
v_call: TRBV4-2
j_call: TRBJ2-5
d_call: TRBD2
clone_size: -
cdr3_nt: TGTGCCAGCAGCCGCGGAGATCCGGGACTAGCGGGACTGCAAGAGACCCAGTACTTC
cdr3_aa: CASSRGDPGLAGLQETQYF

cdr3_length: 15
v_call: TRBV5-1
j_call: TRBJ2-3
d_call: TRBD2
clone_size: -
cdr3_nt: TGCGCCAGCAGCTCGGGACTAGGGGAGACAGATACGCAGTATTTT
cdr3_aa: CASSSGLGETDTQYF

cdr3_length: 16
v_call: TRBV6-1
j_call: TRBJ1-4
d_call: -
clone_size: -
cdr3_nt: TGTGCCAGCAGTGAAGCGGGCCTGGCCACTAATGAAAAACTGTTTTTT
cdr3_aa: CASSEAGLATNEKLFF

cdr3_length: 12
v_call: TRBV29-1
j_call: TRBJ2-7
d_call: -
clone_size: -
cdr3_nt: TGCAGCGCCACCGGCGGGGTGGACGAGCAGTACTTC
cdr3_aa: CSATGGVDEQYF

cdr3_length: 16
v_call: TRBV5-1
j_call: TRBJ2-2
d_call: -
clone_size: -
cdr3_nt: TGCGCCAGCAACTTGGGCCCCAGGGTGAACACCGGGGAGCTGTTTTTT
cdr3_aa: CASNLGPRVNTGELFF

cdr3_length: 13
v_call: TRBV6-5
j_call: TRBJ2-3
d_call: -
clone_size: -
cdr3_nt: TGTGCCAGCTTGGGGGCCGACTCAGATACGCAGTATTTT
cdr3_aa: CASLGADSDTQYF

cdr3_length: 13
v_call: TRBV7-7
j_call: TRBJ2-7
d_call: -
clone_size: -
cdr3_nt: TGTGCCAGCAGCCAGGGCCTCTTCGGCGAGCAGTACTTC
cdr3_aa: CASSQGLFGEQYF

cdr3_length: 14
v_call: TRBV2
j_call: TRBJ2-7
d_call: TRBD2
clone_size: -
cdr3_nt: TGTGCCAGCAGTGAGGCTAGCGGGACTTACGAGCAGTACTTC
cdr3_aa: CASSEASGTYEQYF

cdr3_length: 14
v_call: TRBV30
j_call: TRBJ1-1
d_call: TRBD1
clone_size: -
cdr3_nt: TGTGCCTGGGGCCCCGGACAGGTGAACACTGAAGCTTTCTTT
cdr3_aa: CAWGPGQVNTEAFF

cdr3_length: 15
v_call: TRBV19
j_call: TRBJ1-2
d_call: -
clone_size: -
cdr3_nt: TGTGCCAGTAGTGCATATAAACAGGGATCCTATGGCTACACCTTC
cdr3_aa: CASSAYKQGSYGYTF

cdr3_length: 13
v_call: TRBV11-3
j_call: TRBJ2-7
d_call: TRBD1
clone_size: -
cdr3_nt: TGTGCCAGCAGCTTAGAGACAGGGTACGAGCAGTACTTC
cdr3_aa: CASSLETGYEQYF

cdr3_length: 14
v_call: TRBV6-5
j_call: TRBJ2-7
d_call: TRBD1
clone_size: -
cdr3_nt: TGTGCCAGCAGTCTACAGGGGGCCTCCTACGAGCAGTACTTC
cdr3_aa: CASSLQGASYEQYF

cdr3_length: 15
v_call: TRBV7-7
j_call: TRBJ2-5
d_call: -
clone_size: -
cdr3_nt: TGTGCCAGCAGCTTAGGGCTAGCGAGGCAAGAGACCCAGTACTTC
cdr3_aa: CASSLGLARQETQYF

cdr3_length: 16
v_call: TRBV7-2
j_call: TRBJ1-5
d_call: -
clone_size: -
cdr3_nt: TGTGCCAGCAGCTTAGCGGCGACGGGAGAAAATCAGCCCCAGCATTTT
cdr3_aa: CASSLAATGENQPQHF

cdr3_length: 15
v_call: TRBV13
j_call: TRBJ2-7
d_call: TRBD1
clone_size: -
cdr3_nt: TGTGCCAGCAGCTCCCGGACAGGGAATTCCTACGAGCAGTACTTC
cdr3_aa: CASSSRTGNSYEQYF

cdr3_length: 13
v_call: TRBV4-3
j_call: TRBJ2-7
d_call: -
clone_size: -
cdr3_nt: TGCGCCAGCAGCCGACTACTTACCTACGAGCAGTACTTC
cdr3_aa: CASSRLLTYEQYF

cdr3_length: 20
v_call: TRBV15
j_call: TRBJ2-1
d_call: TRBD1
clone_size: -
cdr3_nt: TGTGCCACCAGCAGAGATGGGACAGGGGGCCCTTCAGCCGAATACAATGAGCAGTTCTTC
cdr3_aa: CATSRDGTGGPSAEYNEQFF

cdr3_length: 12
v_call: TRBV18
j_call: TRBJ2-7
d_call: -
clone_size: -
cdr3_nt: TGTGCCAGCTCACCAGAGGGATTCGAGCAGTACTTC
cdr3_aa: CASSPEGFEQYF

cdr3_length: 14
v_call: TRBV7-8
j_call: TRBJ1-4
d_call: -
clone_size: -
cdr3_nt: TGTGCCAGCAGCTTGGGGAGGGGAGGCGAAAAACTGTTTTTT
cdr3_aa: CASSLGRGGEKLFF

cdr3_length: 12
v_call: TRBV13
j_call: TRBJ1-1
d_call: -
clone_size: -
cdr3_nt: TGTGCCAGCAGCTCAGATCGGACAGAAGCTTTCTTT
cdr3_aa: CASSSDRTEAFF

cdr3_length: 11
v_call: TRBV20-1
j_call: TRBJ2-3
d_call: -
clone_size: -
cdr3_nt: TGCAGTGCTGATCGGGCAGATACGCAGTATTTT
cdr3_aa: CSADRADTQYF

cdr3_length: 16
v_call: TRBV5-4
j_call: TRBJ1-2
d_call: -
clone_size: few
cdr3_nt: TGTGCCAGCAGCCCCCGTGGGGCGGTCAACCTGAGAGGCTACACCTTC
cdr3_aa: CASSPRGAVNLRGYTF

cdr3_length: 14
v_call: TRBV5-5
j_call: TRBJ2-2
d_call: TRBD1
clone_size: -
cdr3_nt: TGTGCCAGCAGCTTGACAGGGGGCCTCGGGGAGCTGTTTTTT
cdr3_aa: CASSLTGGLGELFF

cdr3_length: 13
v_call: TRBV11-1
j_call: TRBJ1-1
d_call: TRBD1
clone_size: -
cdr3_nt: TGTGCCAGCAGCTTTGATGGGACAGTTGAAGCTTTCTTT
cdr3_aa: CASSFDGTVEAFF

cdr3_length: 14
v_call: TRBV15
j_call: TRBJ2-1
d_call: -
clone_size: -
cdr3_nt: TGTGCCACCAGGAGACAGCGTTCGAGTCTTGAGCAGTTCTTC
cdr3_aa: CATRRQRSSLEQFF

cdr3_length: 15
v_call: TRBV7-8
j_call: TRBJ2-7
d_call: -
clone_size: -
cdr3_nt: TGTGCCAGCAGCCCTAGCAGGCTTTGGACCTACGAGCAGTACTTC
cdr3_aa: CASSPSRLWTYEQYF

cdr3_length: 14
v_call: TRBV5-5
j_call: TRBJ1-1
d_call: -
clone_size: -
cdr3_nt: TGTGCCAGCAGCTCTGAACCGGGGAGCACTGAAGCTTTCTTT
cdr3_aa: CASSSEPGSTEAFF

cdr3_length: 15
v_call: TRBV11-2
j_call: TRBJ2-1
d_call: TRBD2
clone_size: -
cdr3_nt: TGTGCCAGCAGGGGTATACGCGGGGGTTGGAATGAGCAGTTCTTC
cdr3_aa: CASRGIRGGWNEQFF

cdr3_length: 13
v_call: TRBV5-6
j_call: TRBJ1-2
d_call: -
clone_size: -
cdr3_nt: TGTGCCAGCAGCCTTCGGGGTAACTATGGCTACACCTTC
cdr3_aa: CASSLRGNYGYTF

cdr3_length: 15
v_call: TRBV27
j_call: TRBJ1-1
d_call: TRBD1
clone_size: -
cdr3_nt: TGTGCCAGCAGTCCACGGACAGGGGAGTACACTGAAGCTTTCTTT
cdr3_aa: CASSPRTGEYTEAFF

cdr3_length: 12
v_call: TRBV6-1
j_call: TRBJ2-1
d_call: -
clone_size: few
cdr3_nt: TGTGCCAGCAGTGAACAGGGAGGCGAGCAGTTCTTC
cdr3_aa: CASSEQGGEQFF

cdr3_length: 16
v_call: TRBV25-1
j_call: TRBJ2-4
d_call: -
clone_size: -
cdr3_nt: TGTGCCAGCAGTGAATATCGCGCGGAAGCCAAAAACATTCAGTACTTC
cdr3_aa: CASSEYRAEAKNIQYF

cdr3_length: 15
v_call: TRBV30
j_call: TRBJ2-1
d_call: -
clone_size: -
cdr3_nt: TGTGCCTGGAGTGTATTGGTGAGCTCCTACAATGAGCAGTTCTTC
cdr3_aa: CAWSVLVSSYNEQFF

cdr3_length: 17
v_call: TRBV7-2
j_call: TRBJ2-5
d_call: TRBD2
clone_size: -
cdr3_nt: TGTGCCAGCAGCTTAGGACTAGCGGGGGCGTCACGGGAGACCCAGTACTTC
cdr3_aa: CASSLGLAGASRETQYF

cdr3_length: 12
v_call: TRBV9
j_call: TRBJ2-1
d_call: TRBD2
clone_size: -
cdr3_nt: TGTGCCAGCAGCTCAATAGCGGGAGGTTGGGTCTTC
cdr3_aa: CASSSIAGGWVF

cdr3_length: 13
v_call: TRBV19
j_call: TRBJ1-2
d_call: -
clone_size: -
cdr3_nt: TGTGCCAGTAGTATAGGGACAAACTATGGCTACACCTTC
cdr3_aa: CASSIGTNYGYTF

cdr3_length: 14
v_call: TRBV6-1
j_call: TRBJ1-6
d_call: TRBD1
clone_size: once
cdr3_nt: TGTGCCAGCAGTGAATCCCTACAGGGGGCACCCCTCCACTTT
cdr3_aa: CASSESLQGAPLHF

cdr3_length: 15
v_call: TRBV15
j_call: TRBJ2-7
d_call: TRBD2
clone_size: -
cdr3_nt: TGTGCCACCAGCAGAGAGATCACGGGAGCGGGAGAGCAGTACTTC
cdr3_aa: CATSREITGAGEQYF

cdr3_length: 14
v_call: TRBV28
j_call: TRBJ1-5
d_call: -
clone_size: -
cdr3_nt: TGTGCCAGCAAAGAGGGAGTTCCTAACCAGCCCCAGCATTTT
cdr3_aa: CASKEGVPNQPQHF

cdr3_length: 13
v_call: TRBV2
j_call: TRBJ1-2
d_call: TRBD1
clone_size: -
cdr3_nt: TGTGCCAGCAGTGAATTGGCAGGGGGAGGCTACACCTTC
cdr3_aa: CASSELAGGGYTF